The 12 T cell receptor beta chains below all came from one sample that was sequenced in a study of T-cell reconstitution after alpha-beta-depleted transplantation in children listed by TCRdb under 2016. The treatment or condition label on this specimen signifies: allogeneic hematopoietic cell transplantation with graft depleted of TCRalphabeta T cells and CD19 B cells. The library came from PCR. Sequencing instrument: Illumina HiSeq 2500. To normalize quantification of the TCRbeta repertoire, the TCR libraries were built with molecular barcoding that relied on unique molecular identifiers. The public reads were reprocessed in TCRdb via fastp at Q25 and MiXCR, keeping in-frame beta chains. Records with the same CDR3 protein are collapsed into one entry carrying the most frequent genes and DNA. The sample contains over 150,000 distinct CDR3 sequences, approximately 6.8% of them found a single time. Jointly, the top ten make up under 6% of the sample.

This sample comprised PBMCs, obtained before TCRalphabeta/CD19-depleted stem cell transplant. All receptors derive from a girl less than two years old with combined immunodeficiency, due to receive a stem cell transplant.

This clonotype was seen ten or more times. The chain employs TRBV4-3 and TRBJ2-1, with D perhaps matching TRBD1 (6 bases). The V gene's germline CDR1 is LGHNA and CDR2 YSLEER. This CDR3 has 14 amino acids. The V and J ends lost 4 bases and 6 bases respectively, with 13 bases between them. The CDR3 sequence: CASSPQGRGNEQFF. In nucleotides, the CDR3 is TGCGCCAGCAGCCCACAGGGTCGGGGCAATGAGCAGTTCTTC.

This clonotype occurred many times. The chain joins TRBV10-3 to TRBJ2-3; 7 bases match TRBD2. With 2 bases clipped from V and 5 bases from J, the junction kept 10 bases outside the gene matches. The CDR3 loop spans 16 amino acids. Germline CDR1 ENHRY, CDR2 SYGVKD. This CDR3 reads CAISEEGRELVDTQYF. The CDR3 nucleotides read TGTGCCATCAGTGAGGAGGGGCGGGAGTTGGTAGATACGCAGTATTTT.

The genes are TRBV11-2 and TRBJ2-1, with 9 bases that match TRBD1. The V segment lost 3 bases and the J segment 1 base; nucleotides outside the gene matches: 22. The V gene's germline CDR1 is SGHAT and CDR2 FQNNGV. The CDR3 sequence is 22 residues long. Here the CDR3 DNA reads TGTGCCAGCAGCTTTGATAGTGGACGGAGGACAGGGGCGAGAGGATCCTACAATGAGCAGTTCTTC. This sequence encodes CASSFDSGRRTGARGSYNEQFF.

This clonotype was seen ten or more times. This chain connects TRBV3-1 to TRBJ1-4; no firm D call. CDR1 is LGHDT and CDR2 is YNNKEL in the germline V gene (reference sequence). Deletions cut 4 bases from V and 0 bases from J, with 6 bases between. CDR3 length: 14 amino acids. Written as DNA, the CDR3 is TGTGCCAGCAGCCGCAGTGCAACTAATGAAAAACTGTTTTTT. Protein: CASSRSATNEKLFF.

This clonotype showed up many times. The V gene is TRBV25-1, the J gene TRBJ2-2, with TRBD1 matching over 7 bases. The J segment lost 2 bases and the V segment lost 6 bases, leaving 6 bases of the junction unmatched. Germline assignment: CDR1 MGHDK and CDR2 SYGVNS. This CDR3 region has 15 residues. The CDR3 region has the DNA TGTGCCAGCAGCCCCGGACAGGTTAACACCGGGGAGCTGTTTTTT. As protein: CASSPGQVNTGELFF.

The table lists this clonotype with many counts. The V gene is TRBV20-1, the J gene TRBJ2-1; 12 nucleotides agree with TRBD2. CDR1 is DFQATT, CDR2 SNEGSKA, per germline (reference sequence). This CDR3 comprises 21 residues. Trimming cost V 2 bases and J 0 bases; bases outside gene matches: 17. The CDR3 reads CSARRRPNGTSGLSSYNEQFF. The DNA for the CDR3 is TGCAGTGCTAGACGTAGACCAAACGGGACTAGCGGGTTGAGCTCCTACAATGAGCAGTTCTTC.

The chain is built from TRBV2 and TRBJ2-1; D possibly matches TRBD1 or TRBD2 (6 bases each). The V gene lost 10 bases and the J gene lost 0 bases, with 16 bases spanning the gap. The CDR3 length is 15 residues. Germline V gives CDR1 SNHLY, CDR2 FYNNEI. As DNA, the CDR3 is TGTGCCACCATCGTGGAGGGGGACTCCTACAATGAGCAGTTCTTC. Translated, it gives CATIVEGDSYNEQFF. The entire variable domain, with the rest obtained from reference TRBV2 and TRBJ2-1, is as follows: EPEVTQTPSHQVTQMGQEVILRCVPISNHLYFYWYRQILGQKVEFLVSFYNNEISEKSEIFDDQFSVERPDGSNFTLKIRSTKLEDSAMYFCATIVEGDSYNEQFFGPGTRLTVL.

This clonotype has at least ten counts. The chain couples TRBV4-1 to TRBJ2-5; D is perhaps TRBD2 (5 bases). This CDR3 spans 14 amino acids. Per the germline V gene, CDR1 is MGHRA and CDR2 is YSYEKL. Trimming removed 0 bases from V and 4 bases from J, with 9 bases in between. The CDR3 DNA reads TGCGCCAGCAGCCAAGAAGGGAGAGGAGAGACCCAGTACTTC. Its protein is CASSQEGRGETQYF.

This clonotype has a count of ten or more. J is TRBJ2-3 and V is TRBV6-2 or TRBV6-3; perhaps TRBD1 as D (6 bases). V shed 2 bases and J shed 1 base, with 19 bases lying between them. The CDR3 consists of 18 residues. Germline V lookup: CDR1 MNHEY, CDR2 SVGEGT. CDR3 DNA: TGTGCCAGCAGTTACAGCTACTTTACAGGGTATGGCACAGATACGCAGTATTTT. Translation gives CASSYSYFTGYGTDTQYF.

This clonotype has ten or more counts. This sequence joins TRBV7-6 and TRBJ1-1; D is undetermined. Per germline, CDR1 SGHVS and CDR2 FNYEAQ. Trimming took off 11 bases at V and 6 bases at J, with 16 bases between the two ends. This CDR3 is 12 amino acids long. CDR3 bases: TGTGCCTCGAGCAATAACGGTGCTGAAGCTTTCTTT. It translates to CASSNNGAEAFF. Based on the CDR3 plus reference TRBV7-6 and TRBJ1-1, the full variable domain is GAGVSQSPRYKVTKRGQDVALRCDPISGHVSLYWYRQALGQGPEFLTYFNYEAQQDKSGLPNDRFSAERPEGSISTLTIQRTEQRDSAMYRCASSNNGAEAFFGQGTRLTVV.

There are many counts of this clonotype. V gene TRBV7-8 combines with J gene TRBJ2-5; D may be TRBD1 or TRBD2 (5 bases each). CDR1 and CDR2 from the germline V gene are SGHVS and FQNEAQ. V lost 4 bases to trimming and J lost 6 bases, with 18 bases between them. This CDR3 region has 15 residues. The CDR3 loop is CASSSSRDLVKTQYF. The DNA of the CDR3 is TGTGCCAGCAGCTCCTCCCGGGACCTCGTAAAGACCCAGTACTTC. The full variable domain, in which reference TRBV7-8 and TRBJ2-5 provide the parts outside the CDR3, is GAGVSQSPRYKVAKRGQDVALRCDPISGHVSLFWYQQALGQGPEFLTYFQNEAQLDKSGLPSDRFFAERPEGSVSTLKIQRTQQEDSAVYLCASSSSRDLVKTQYFGPGTRLLVL.

This clonotype has just a few counts. The rearrangement uses TRBV20-1 and TRBJ2-3; D is possibly TRBD2 (7 bases). The V and J ends lost 5 bases and 1 base respectively, with 19 bases between them. Germline CDR1 DFQATT, CDR2 SNEGSKA (reference sequence). This CDR3 region has 16 residues. The CDR3 nucleotides are TGCAGTGCTGGGGGGTTGACGGGGGGCGGCACAGATACGCAGTATTTT. Encoded protein: CSAGGLTGGGTDTQYF.